These T cell receptor beta chains were read from a single sample in a study of blood T cell repertoires in COVID-19. The table came from immunoSEQ multiplex PCR; TCRdb's copy has only in-frame clones and leaves some out. The table records some 150,000 clones, around 83% of them present only once. Sequencing was done on a sample of peripheral blood. These receptor sequences come from a woman older than 75 with acute or convalescent COVID-19. The CDR3 runs from the conserved cysteine through the conserved F or W. Each record gives: D gene, J gene, clone size, V gene, CDR3 protein, CDR3 DNA. The D gene is left open where the match is weak. Clone size is shown for a subset of rows, as once, few, many or a class of expanded clone.

d_call: TRBD1; j_call: TRBJ1-2; clone_size: -; v_call: TRBV5-1; cdr3_aa: CASSEGQGNGYTF; cdr3_nt: TGCGCCAGCAGCGAAGGACAGGGGAATGGCTACACCTTC
d_call: -; j_call: TRBJ2-7; clone_size: -; v_call: TRBV28; cdr3_aa: CATNAGYYEQYF; cdr3_nt: TGTGCCACTAATGCAGGATACTACGAGCAGTACTTC
d_call: -; j_call: TRBJ1-3; clone_size: -; v_call: TRBV5-4; cdr3_aa: CASSLKSSGNTIYF; cdr3_nt: TGTGCCAGCAGCTTGAAGAGCTCTGGAAACACCATATATTTT
d_call: TRBD1; j_call: TRBJ1-5; clone_size: -; v_call: TRBV6-2/TRBV6-3; cdr3_aa: CASSYSPGTAYYQPQHF; cdr3_nt: TGTGCCAGCAGTTACTCGCCTGGGACAGCCTATTATCAGCCCCAGCATTTT
d_call: -; j_call: TRBJ2-2; clone_size: -; v_call: TRBV29-1; cdr3_aa: CSVSVQANTGELFF; cdr3_nt: TGCAGCGTTAGTGTACAGGCAAACACCGGGGAGCTGTTTTTT
d_call: TRBD1; j_call: TRBJ1-1; clone_size: once; v_call: TRBV10-3; cdr3_aa: CAISELSGQGANTEAFF; cdr3_nt: TGTGCCATCAGTGAGCTATCGGGACAGGGGGCTAACACTGAAGCTTTCTTT
d_call: TRBD1; j_call: TRBJ1-6; clone_size: -; v_call: TRBV28; cdr3_aa: CASSSPGTGYSPLHF; cdr3_nt: TGTGCCAGCAGTTCTCCAGGGACAGGGTATTCACCCCTCCACTTT
d_call: -; j_call: TRBJ1-1; clone_size: -; v_call: TRBV7-2; cdr3_aa: CASSFGGYTEAFF; cdr3_nt: TGTGCCAGCAGCTTCGGAGGTTACACTGAAGCTTTCTTT
d_call: -; j_call: TRBJ2-7; clone_size: once; v_call: TRBV6-1; cdr3_aa: CASSTTGTGTYEQYF; cdr3_nt: TGTGCCAGCAGCACGACAGGAACGGGCACCTACGAGCAGTACTTC
d_call: -; j_call: TRBJ1-4; clone_size: once; v_call: TRBV11-2; cdr3_aa: CASSPRVLVVAANEKLFF; cdr3_nt: TGTGCCAGCAGCCCCCGGGTACTGGTGGTAGCTGCTAATGAAAAACTGTTTTTT